This entry lists 19 T cell receptor beta chains sequenced from one sample in a study of T-cell reconstitution after alpha-beta-depleted transplantation in children. Unique molecular identifiers were used to barcode this TCRbeta library. MiXCR, applied by TCRdb to the PCR reads, yields one record per CDR3 protein. The data show roughly 670,000 distinct CDR3 sequences, over 10% seen once. Sequencing was performed on PBMCs, taken before TCRalphabeta/CD19-depleted stem cell transplant. Source of these receptors: a girl aged 2 to 10 with congenital amegakaryocytic thrombocytopenia, due to receive a stem cell transplant.

This clonotype showed up just a few times. V usage is TRBV29-1 and J usage is TRBJ1-1; the D gene is possibly TRBD1 (6 bases). V was pared by 8 bases and J by 5 bases, with 9 bases between. Germline lookup yields CDR1 SQVTM and CDR2 ANQGSEA. The CDR3 sequence is 10 residues long. The CDR3 spells CSPRGTEAFF. The CDR3 region has the DNA TGCAGCCCCAGGGGAACTGAAGCTTTCTTT.

The gene calls are TRBV5-1 and TRBJ2-1; weak D call: TRBD1 (6 bases). There are 17 residues in the CDR3. Deletions cut 4 bases from V and 1 base from J, with 18 bases between. The germline V gene encodes CDR1 SGHRS and CDR2 YFSETQ. CDR3 bases: TGCGCCAGCAGCGGTGGTAAGGGGGATCCGTCCTACAATGAGCAGTTCTTC. Protein: CASSGGKGDPSYNEQFF. The full variable domain, rest sourced from reference TRBV5-1 and TRBJ2-1, is KAGVTQTPRYLIKTRGQQVTLSCSPISGHRSVSWYQQTPGQGLQFLFEYFSETQRNKGNFPGRFSGRQFSNSRSEMNVSTLELGDSALYLCASSGGKGDPSYNEQFFGPGTRLTVL.

This clonotype has at least ten counts. The rearrangement joins TRBV19 to TRBJ2-2; TRBD2 aligns across 7 bases. Germline V gene lookup returns CDR1 LNHDA and CDR2 SQIVND (reference sequence). Trimming took 8 bases from V and 3 from J; bases not matched to a gene: 6. The CDR3 loop spans 14 amino acids. The CDR3, as DNA: TGTGCCAGTTATGGGGCGGGAGACACCGGGGAGCTGTTTTTT. Its protein is CASYGAGDTGELFF. Full variable domain (missing parts from reference TRBV19 and TRBJ2-2): DGGITQSPKYLFRKEGQNVTLSCEQNLNHDAMYWYRQDPGQGLRLIYYSQIVNDFQKGDIAEGYSVSREKKESFPLTVTSAQKNPTAFYLCASYGAGDTGELFFGEGSRLTVL.

Only a few counts were recorded for this clonotype. V and J are TRBV20-1 and TRBJ1-6, with D uncertain. Germline V CDR1 and CDR2: DFQATT, SNEGSKA (reference sequence). CDR3 length equals 14 residues. V was clipped by 6 bases and J by 8 bases, with 17 bases between them. The CDR3 coding sequence is TGCAGTGCGGGAGAGGGAGTCTTGGATTCACCCCTCCACTTT. Amino acid sequence: CSAGEGVLDSPLHF.

This chain connects TRBV11-2 to TRBJ2-1; 9 bases fit TRBD2. The V and J ends lost 6 bases and 6 bases, in that order; junction bases with no gene match: 9. Germline assignment: CDR1 SGHAT and CDR2 FQNNGV. CDR3 length equals 15 residues. CDR3 amino acids: CASRPYSGRGNEQFF. CDR3 DNA sequence: TGTGCCAGCAGGCCCTATAGCGGGAGAGGCAATGAGCAGTTCTTC.

V usage is TRBV5-1 and J usage is TRBJ1-2; D may be TRBD1 (5 bases). Trimming shortened V by 3 bases and J by 8 bases, and 23 bases separated the two germline ends. The V gene's germline CDR1 is SGHRS and CDR2 YFSETQ. CDR3 size: 16 residues. CDR3 in amino acids: CASSSTFTQGERGYTF. The CDR3 coding sequence is TGCGCCAGCAGCTCAACCTTCACCCAGGGCGAGAGAGGCTACACCTTC. The full variable domain, with the rest looked up from reference TRBV5-1 and TRBJ1-2, is KAGVTQTPRYLIKTRGQQVTLSCSPISGHRSVSWYQQTPGQGLQFLFEYFSETQRNKGNFPGRFSGRQFSNSRSEMNVSTLELGDSALYLCASSSTFTQGERGYTFGSGTRLTVV.

In this sample, this clonotype turned up many times. This chain joins TRBV5-1 and TRBJ2-7; D unresolved. V dropped 0 bases and J dropped 2 bases, with 9 bases sitting between them. The CDR3 runs 14 residues. CDR1 and CDR2 (germline): SGHRS, YFSETQ. This CDR3 reads CASSLDPETYEQYF. DNA of the CDR3: TGCGCCAGCAGCTTGGATCCAGAGACCTACGAGCAGTACTTC.

The chain employs TRBV28 and TRBJ1-5, with unresolved D. Deletions cut 3 bases from V and 11 bases from J, with 8 bases between. The CDR3 totals 11 residues. Germline CDR1 reads MDHEN; CDR2 reads SYDVKM. CDR3 residues: CASSFQLTQHF. CDR3 bases: TGTGCCAGCAGTTTTCAGTTGACCCAGCATTTT.

The chain is built from TRBV29-1 and TRBJ1-2, with 7 positions matching TRBD1. Germline V gene data show CDR1 as SQVTM and CDR2 as ANQGSEA. V lost 7 bases and J lost 4; bases outside the gene matches: 6. The CDR3 runs to 12 residues. CDR3 residues: CSGRGQGYGYTF. The CDR3 DNA sequence: TGCAGCGGGAGGGGGCAGGGCTATGGCTACACCTTC.

This clonotype was detected ten times or more. V is TRBV7-2 and J is TRBJ2-1, with TRBD2 identical over 13 bases. After removal of 3 bases from V and 10 bases from J, the junction contained 6 bases not matched to a gene. CDR1 is SGHTA, CDR2 FQGNSA, per germline. This CDR3 spans 15 amino acids. CDR3 DNA sequence: TGTGCCAGCAGCTTGAGACTAGCGGGAGGTGGGGAGCAGTTCTTC. This sequence encodes CASSLRLAGGGEQFF.

There are many counts of this clonotype. The chain carries TRBV20-1 and TRBJ2-1; D remains unclear. The CDR3 has 12 residues. The V and J ends lost 1 base and 4 bases respectively, with 5 bases between them. Germline V lookup: CDR1 DFQATT, CDR2 SNEGSKA (reference sequence). CDR3 DNA: TGCAGTGCTAGAGTTAAATACAATGAGCAGTTCTTC. Its translation: CSARVKYNEQFF.

This clonotype was counted many times. The chain uses TRBV5-5 and TRBJ2-5, with D uncertain. From germline, CDR1 is SGHKS and CDR2 YYEKEE (reference sequence). The CDR3 is 12 amino acids. Trimming cost V 6 bases and J 2 bases, with 8 bases left between them. The CDR3 region has the DNA TGTGCCAGCACAGAGGTTCAAGAGACCCAGTACTTC. Translated: CASTEVQETQYF.

This rearrangement joins TRBV7-6 to TRBJ2-5; D possibly corresponds to TRBD2 (6 bases). From germline, CDR1 is SGHVS and CDR2 FNYEAQ. This CDR3 comprises 16 residues. V lost 1 base and J 5 bases, leaving 17 bases between the germline ends. The CDR3 loop reads CASSLDLPSDAETQYF. CDR3 DNA: TGTGCCAGCAGCTTAGATTTGCCTAGCGACGCTGAGACCCAGTACTTC.

This sequence joins TRBV18 and TRBJ2-6; D remains ambiguous. CDR1 and CDR2 (germline): KGHSH, LQKENI. Trimming left V 4 bases short and J 1 base short, with 11 bases between. The CDR3 is 16 amino acids. Here the CDR3 reads CASSQLRDSGANVLTF. The CDR3 DNA is TGTGCCAGCTCACAACTTAGGGATTCTGGGGCCAACGTCCTGACTTTC.

In its sample, this clonotype was seen many times. CDR3 DNA: TGTGCCAGCAGACCCTTCCCCCCGGTAGGCTCCTACAATGAGCAGTTCTTC. Protein sequence: CASRPFPPVGSYNEQFF. The chain uses TRBV11-2 and TRBJ2-1; D unresolved. This CDR3 comprises 17 residues. Germline lookup yields CDR1 SGHAT and CDR2 FQNNGV. Trimming took off 6 bases at V and 0 bases at J, with 18 bases between the two ends.

The table lists this clonotype with many counts. This chain uses TRBV29-1 with TRBJ1-1; 7 nucleotides match TRBD1. This CDR3 contains 13 residues. The germline V gene encodes CDR1 SQVTM and CDR2 ANQGSEA. Trimming at V came to 3 bases and at J to 1 base, leaving 2 bases not matched to a gene. The CDR3 bases are TGCAGCGTTGACAGGGGGGAGAACACTGAAGCTTTCTTT. Protein sequence: CSVDRGENTEAFF.

This clonotype showed up just a few times. V gene TRBV12-3 or TRBV12-4 combines with J gene TRBJ2-7; D assignment may be TRBD1 or TRBD2 (6 bases each). The V and J ends lost 3 bases and 4 bases respectively, with 19 bases between them. The CDR3 is made up of 16 amino acids. In nucleotides, the CDR3 is TGTGCCAGCAGTTTCGGACAGTACCCCAGCGGGTACGAGCAGTACTTC. It translates to CASSFGQYPSGYEQYF.

This clonotype was observed many times. This rearrangement joins TRBV12-3 or TRBV12-4 to TRBJ2-7; 11 bases match TRBD2. The CDR3 extends over 14 amino acids. V dropped 7 bases and J dropped 6; count of bases not matched to a gene: 8. DNA for the CDR3: TGTGCCAGCACCACGACTAGCGGGATTGGCGAGCAGTACTTC. The encoded protein is CASTTTSGIGEQYF.

The chain has TRBV20-1 and TRBJ2-7; 13 nucleotides align to TRBD2. The V gene's germline CDR1 is DFQATT and CDR2 SNEGSKA (reference sequence). The CDR3 length is 15 residues. V lost 6 bases, J lost 5 bases, and 10 bases stayed unmatched. The CDR3 DNA reads TGCAGTGCCTCCCATGTCGGGACTAGCGGGGACGAGCAGTACTTC. Encoded protein: CSASHVGTSGDEQYF.